Listed below are T cell receptor beta chains from one sample, sequenced in a study of cytomegalovirus exposure and HLA in healthy donors. Clones were sequenced by immunoSEQ multiplex PCR, and TCRdb holds only the in-frame ones, with some missing. The table includes approximately 140,000 clones, about two thirds detected once. The specimen was PBMCs. These TCRs come from a human donor in good health. CDR3s include the opening cysteine and the closing phenylalanine or tryptophan. A D gene is named only where the DNA matches it firmly. Clone size, where shown, is once, few, many, or a class for clones that have expanded.

d_gene | abundance | j_gene | v_gene | CDR3nt | CDR3aa
- | few | TRBJ2-1 | TRBV7-2 | TGTGCCAGCAGCTTAGTGGGCAGCTACAATGAGCAGTTCTTC | CASSLVGSYNEQFF
- | - | TRBJ1-1 | TRBV27 | TGTGCCAGCAGTGCTCGACAGCACATGAACACTGAAGCTTTCTTT | CASSARQHMNTEAFF
TRBD1 | - | TRBJ2-7 | TRBV5-4 | TGTGCCAGCAGCTCCCGGGACAGGGGTTCAAGGGAGCAGTACTTC | CASSSRDRGSREQYF
- | - | TRBJ2-5 | TRBV11-2 | TGTGCCAGCAGTTCAGGGGCGGAGACCCAGTACTTC | CASSSGAETQYF
- | - | TRBJ1-3 | TRBV11-2 | TGTGCCAGCAGCTTAGCTCCAGGGTTGGCTGGAAACACCATATATTTT | CASSLAPGLAGNTIYF
TRBD2 | - | TRBJ2-1 | TRBV28 | TGTGCCAGCAGCGTAGCGGGAGGGCCACGCAGTGAGCAGTTCTTC | CASSVAGGPRSEQFF
TRBD2 | - | TRBJ2-4 | TRBV5-6 | TGTGCCAGCAGCCCCTTTGCGGGGGGGATAGAAAACATTCAGTACTTC | CASSPFAGGIENIQYF
TRBD2 | - | TRBJ2-7 | TRBV10-3 | TGTGCCGTGAGGGACGGCGTAGCGGGGGGGCAGGAGCAGTACTTC | CAVRDGVAGGQEQYF
TRBD1 | few | TRBJ1-2 | TRBV5-1 | TGCGCCAGCGGGGACAGGGGTAACTATGGCTACACCTTC | CASGDRGNYGYTF
- | - | TRBJ2-1 | TRBV6-1 | TGTGCCGCCCGGCCCGCGGGGAGGTCCTACAATGAGCAGTTCTTC | CAARPAGRSYNEQFF
TRBD1 | - | TRBJ1-6 | TRBV19 | TGTGCCACTCGGGACAGAGCTTCACCCCTCCACTTT | CATRDRASPLHF
TRBD1 | - | TRBJ1-4 | TRBV19 | TGTGCCAGTAGTATTTTGACAGGGGGAAGCGAAAAACTGTTTTTT | CASSILTGGSEKLFF
TRBD1 | - | TRBJ2-7 | TRBV7-3 | TGTGCCAGCAGCTTATGGGACAGGGGGCAAGACGAGCAGTACTTC | CASSLWDRGQDEQYF
- | - | TRBJ2-5 | TRBV15 | TGTGCCACCAGCAGAGTCGCGGGACGCCGGGAGACCCAGTACTTC | CATSRVAGRRETQYF
TRBD1 | - | TRBJ1-2 | TRBV4-1 | TGCGCCAGCAGCCCCCCAGGGGCAGGGGGCAACTATGGCTACACCTTC | CASSPPGAGGNYGYTF
TRBD2 | - | TRBJ2-5 | TRBV5-1 | TGCGCCAGCAGCTTGGAAGGGAGCGGGGGGGAGGAGACCCAGTACTTC | CASSLEGSGGEETQYF
- | - | TRBJ1-3 | TRBV28 | TGTGCCAGCAGTTTATATAGGACTCTTGGAAACACCATATATTTT | CASSLYRTLGNTIYF
- | few | TRBJ1-2 | TRBV27 | TGTGCCAGCAAGGAATGGGCGGCGACGGGGGGCTACACCTTC | CASKEWAATGGYTF
TRBD2 | - | TRBJ2-7 | TRBV19 | TGTGCCAGTAGTATATGGCAGGGAGGGGCCTACGAGCAGTACTTC | CASSIWQGGAYEQYF
TRBD1 | - | TRBJ1-2 | TRBV7-9 | TGTGCCAGCAGCGGACAGGGGATGGGGCCTAACTATGGCTACACCTTC | CASSGQGMGPNYGYTF
- | - | TRBJ2-6 | TRBV18 | TGTGCCAGCTCTCCTGACCCTTTAACTGGGGCCAACGTCCTGACCTTC | CASSPDPLTGANVLTF
TRBD2 | few | TRBJ2-3 | TRBV2 | TGTGCCAGCAGTGATTCGGGGGGTTTCACAGATACGCAGTATTTT | CASSDSGGFTDTQYF
- | - | TRBJ2-5 | TRBV19 | TGTGCCAGTAGTCCCGGGAACTCAGAGACCCAGTACTTC | CASSPGNSETQYF
TRBD1 | few | TRBJ2-7 | TRBV28 | TGTGCCAGCATCCGGGACAGCCTCTCCTACGAGCAGTACTTC | CASIRDSLSYEQYF
- | - | TRBJ1-5 | TRBV9 | TGTGCCAGCAGCGTGGGGGGAACTCAGCCCCAGCATTTT | CASSVGGTQPQHF
- | - | TRBJ2-6 | TRBV5-1 | TGCGCCAGCGCGAGGGTGACCTCTGGGGCCAACGTCCTGACTTTC | CASARVTSGANVLTF
TRBD1 | few | TRBJ2-7 | TRBV27 | TGTGCCAGCAGTCCCGGGACAGGCCTTCCTAGCTCCTACGAGCAGTACTTC | CASSPGTGLPSSYEQYF
- | - | TRBJ1-4 | TRBV19 | TGTGCCAGTAGTATTCGGGGTGGACCTAATGAAAAACTGTTTTTT | CASSIRGGPNEKLFF
- | - | TRBJ1-4 | TRBV27 | TGTGCCAGCAGTTTGCAGGGTCTGGGGGAAAAACTGTTTTTT | CASSLQGLGEKLFF
TRBD1 | - | TRBJ1-4 | TRBV9 | TGTGCCAGCAGCGGAAACAGGGGAGGCAAGACTAATGAAAAACTGTTTTTT | CASSGNRGGKTNEKLFF
TRBD1 | - | TRBJ2-7 | TRBV2 | TGTGCCAGCAGGGAACGGACCGGGACAGGGTTGGTCGAGCAGTACTTC | CASRERTGTGLVEQYF
- | - | TRBJ2-1 | TRBV5-8 | TGTGCCAGCAGCTTGGGACAGATATCCTACAATGAGCAGTTCTTC | CASSLGQISYNEQFF
TRBD2 | - | TRBJ2-1 | TRBV7-9 | TGTTCCAGCAGCCCCTTGGGACTAGCGGGGATAGGCTACAATGAGCAGTTCTTC | CSSSPLGLAGIGYNEQFF
TRBD1 | - | TRBJ2-1 | TRBV2 | TGTGCCATCAGGGACAGGAGCTACAATGAGCAGTTCTTC | CAIRDRSYNEQFF
- | once | TRBJ1-1 | TRBV11-1 | TGTGCCAGCAGCCCAGGGGACCGGAAAGCTTTCTTT | CASSPGDRKAFF
- | - | TRBJ2-1 | TRBV7-9 | TGTGCCATCGAGAACGGAGTACTTAGTGAGCAGTTCTTC | CAIENGVLSEQFF
- | few | TRBJ1-5 | TRBV6-5 | TGTGCCAGCAGTGAGGGTGGCAATCAGCCCCAGCATTTT | CASSEGGNQPQHF
TRBD2 | - | TRBJ2-3 | TRBV11-2 | TGTGCCAGCAGCGAGCGGGACCCCACAGATACGCAGTATTTT | CASSERDPTDTQYF
TRBD2 | - | TRBJ2-1 | TRBV7-2 | TGTGCCAGCAGCCTTAGCGGAAGGCTAGCGGAAGAGCAGTTCTTC | CASSLSGRLAEEQFF
TRBD1 | - | TRBJ2-7 | TRBV28 | TGTGCCAGCAGCCAGGGACAGGGGGCGGTGGTCGCCGAGCAGTACTTC | CASSQGQGAVVAEQYF
TRBD1 | - | TRBJ2-2 | TRBV6-4 | TGTGCCAGCAGTGACTCGAGTGGGACAGGGGACACCGGGGAGCTGTTTTTT | CASSDSSGTGDTGELFF
- | - | TRBJ1-5 | TRBV6-4 | TGTGCCAGCAGTACAGAACACAATCAGCCCCAGCATTTT | CASSTEHNQPQHF
- | once | TRBJ2-2 | TRBV7-2 | TGTGCCAGCAGCTTAGGGGCAGCGAACACCGGGGAGCTGTTTTTT | CASSLGAANTGELFF
- | - | TRBJ1-2 | TRBV2 | TGTGCCAGCAGTGAATTAGGCAGGGCGATCGCTAACTATGGCTACACCTTC | CASSELGRAIANYGYTF
- | - | TRBJ1-2 | TRBV9 | TGTGCCAGCAGCCCCGTAGGGCAGGGCTATGGCTACACCTTC | CASSPVGQGYGYTF